This T cell receptor (beta chain) was retrieved from a study of T cells in Graves' hyperthyroidism and ophthalmopathy. As for the study in general: Peripheral blood was obtained at initial diagnosis, preceding any treatment.

General study findings and limits: Blood shared most expanded thyroid clonotypes above 0.001.

TCR beta CDR3 regions were amplified from RNA transcripts. The primer set for the first-round RT-PCR of the TCR CDR3 was HTBI. MiXCR was run by TCRdb on the multiplex PCR reads, yielding one entry per CDR3 protein. Of around 300,000 distinct CDR3 sequences in the sample, about 15% are singletons; the top ten hold approximately 25%. This clonotype has at least ten counts. What it binds is not known. The diagnostic basis comprised clinical symptoms, serum thyroxine and TRAb, thyroid ultrasound and orbital computed tomography. CDR3 length: 15 amino acids. Trimming took off 6 bases at V and 0 bases at J, with 15 bases between the two ends. Germline V CDR1 and CDR2: SQVTM, ANQGSEA.

The specimen was blood. This clonotype was obtained from a woman between 25 and 40 years old with Graves' hyperthyroidism. The chain employs TRBV29-1 and TRBJ2-1; D may be TRBD2 (5 bases). The CDR3 here is CSVQKWEISYNEQFF. CDR3 nucleotide sequence: TGCAGCGTGCAAAAGTGGGAGATCTCCTACAATGAGCAGTTCTTC.